This TCR beta chain was obtained from a study of regulatory T cells in long-lasting Graves disease (dated by TCRdb to about 2021). In the study overall: Antithyroid drugs had been taken for less than 3 months by newly diagnosed Graves' disease patients. The study took place in China and was registered as a clinical trial. Peripheral blood TCR sequencing and RNA sequencing compared persistent Graves' disease patients with newly diagnosed Graves' disease patients. A total of 33 samples underwent TCR sequencing, from some 13 patients with persistent Graves' disease and 20 or so patients with newly diagnosed Graves' disease. Study-wide conclusions, independent of this receptor: TRBV28, TRBJ1-2 and TRBJ2-5 were preferentially used in persistent disease, while TRBV20-1 and TRBJ2-1 were favored in newly diagnosed disease. As a limitation, the authors acknowledged that the small sample size may reduce accuracy. Peripheral blood alone was examined, since thyroid tissue, which constituted the primary lesion, could not be accessed. Persistent patients shared more public clonotypes among themselves (roughly 2,700) than newly diagnosed patients did (about 970). Lower TCR Shannon entropy and fewer highly expanded clones were observed in persistent Graves' disease patients than in newly diagnosed patients, which suggested clonal expansion. Sequencing and analysis were restricted to the TCR beta chain.

In the case of this clonotype: Its cognate antigen has yet to be identified. Nothing much larger sits one base from this clone, and base qualities are not available.

In the germline V gene, CDR1 corresponds to MNHEY and CDR2 to SVGEGT. V drops 5 bases and J drops 9 bases, leaving 23 bases in between. From the cysteine through the phenylalanine, the CDR3 covers 16 amino acids. Solely the CDR3 DNA is kept, with 48 bases framed from the first base. Library construction relied on multiplex PCR. The run used an Illumina HiSeq 4000. To build TCR beta libraries, CDR3 regions were amplified by Arm-PCR using iRepertoire HTBI primers. Before sequencing, the PCR products underwent gel purification. Concerning the study's data processing: Gene usage analysis of CDR3 amino acid clonotypes used the 55 to 80 TRBV and 14 to 15 TRBJ segments found across samples. COPE and FqMerger were used to merge the filtered high-quality paired reads into contigs. BLAST was used to align contigs to IMGT TRBV, TRBD and TRBJ reference genes, and CDR3 was defined according to IMGT. Clonotypes above 0.1% frequency were classified as highly expanded clones. Shannon entropy served as the measure of repertoire diversity, while the Gini coefficient captured V-J evenness. A clonotype was considered public if more than one individual shared it. The public reads were reprocessed in TCRdb via fastp at Q25 and MiXCR, keeping in-frame beta chains. Each CDR3 protein gets just one entry, which takes the most common genes and DNA from the rows behind it. The V and J calls follow TCRdb's processing rather than the paper's. The sample profile shows about 350,000 distinct CDR3 sequences; 15% to 20% of them were found once. Together, the top ten hold 25% to 30% of the sample.

According to the study, the label for this sample's time point signals: newly diagnosed GD, antithyroid drugs for less than 3 months. For both TCR sequencing and RNA sequencing, RNA was extracted from PBMCs in TRIzol. Graves' disease was diagnosed according to American Thyroid Association guidelines. Patients were recruited from an endocrinology department in Xi'an, China. From each patient, around 8.3 milliliters of peripheral blood was collected into an EDTA anticoagulant tube. Ficoll Paque Plus density gradient separation was used to isolate PBMCs, and no further T cell sorting was performed. An Agilent 2100 Bioanalyzer and agarose gel were used to assess RNA quality, and a NanoDrop 2000 was used to measure RNA concentration. These same data were also listed under a study on T cells in Graves' hyperthyroidism and ophthalmopathy. The second study's paper adds: Graves' hyperthyroidism was defined as stable when no progression to ophthalmopathy occurred over 18 months of follow-up. Hyperthyroidism patients were newly diagnosed, with disease duration under 2 months, and aged 18 to 65 years. The study excluded patients with uncontrolled infections, other autoimmune diseases, pregnancy or lactation. Clinical symptoms, serum thyroxine and TRAb, thyroid ultrasound, and orbital computed tomography formed the basis for the diagnoses. The TCR CDR3 was subjected to a first round of RT-PCR using the HTBI primer set and the Qiagen OneStep RT-PCR kit. Most expanded thyroid clonotypes (frequency above 0.001) were also detected in blood, a finding suggesting that blood repertoires may reflect thyroid immune responses. A model built on a 13 V-J signature distinguished ophthalmopathy from stable hyperthyroidism, reaching around 90% sensitivity and around 81% specificity in cross-validation and 80%/75% in testing. In validation, progression to ophthalmopathy was predicted by the model with roughly 69% sensitivity and roughly 76% specificity, a median of around 6.5 months before onset. To identify distinguishing TCR V-J signatures, a discovery cohort of about 100 patients was used, comprising 40 to 45 with Graves' ophthalmopathy and around 57 with stable Graves' hyperthyroidism. Whether ophthalmopathy could be predicted prospectively was tested in an independent validation cohort made up of approximately 19 hyperthyroidism patients plus 17 patients who later progressed to ophthalmopathy. The 80 to 100 discovery patients were randomly divided into training and test sets at a 7:3 ratio. In about 6 Graves' hyperthyroidism patients, the study also compared T-cell repertoires from thyroid tissue with T-cell repertoires from blood. Following sampling, methimazole starting at 30 mg daily was given to hyperthyroidism patients, and high-dose intravenous methylprednisolone was given to ophthalmopathy patients. Libraries were constructed in a second round of multiplex PCR, after which size selection and purification were carried out. Paired-end sequencing of the libraries was performed with 100 bp reads on an Illumina HiSeq2000. SOAPnuke was used to process the raw data, removing reads that contained adapters or uncalled bases, had a mean Phred below 15, or lacked an exact match to the constant primer or identifier. COPE v1.2.5 was used to merge the high-quality paired reads, and each unique nucleotide sequence was defined as a clonotype. MiTCR v1.1 was used to align clonotypes to the IMGT TRBV, TRBD and TRBJ reference segments. The analysis included only V-J combinations with a frequency above 0.0001, which together covered roughly 99% of the repertoires. The TCS score was defined as F50 (clonal expansion) divided by E x V (chaos), with BLOSUM62-based TCRdist calculated between CDR3 peptides within each V-J. Welch's t-statistics and random forest reduced around 550 V-J features to 13, which were used in a naive Bayes classifier (R e1071). Sample size was not statistically predetermined, and blinding of investigators to group allocation was not performed. The paper reports TCR Vbeta CDR3 sequencing of some 140 peripheral blood samples: around 45 ophthalmopathy, roughly 80 hyperthyroidism and 17 progressor patients.

This specimen was peripheral blood mononuclear cells (PBMCs), taken at new diagnosis, from a patient treated with antithyroid drugs. This TCR was sampled from a man aged 40-50 years with Graves disease. Donor details come from another sample of the same person, matched by shared clones. The chain joins TRBV6-2 or TRBV6-3 to TRBJ2-1; the D gene is perhaps TRBD2, from 6 matching bases. In nucleotides, the sequence is TGTGCCAGCAGTGAAGTGTTAGGAGTTGCGGGGAGTGAGCAGTTCTTC. Translated, it gives CASSEVLGVAGSEQFF.